The clone carrying this T cell receptor (beta chain) was observed a handful of times. The germline V gene encodes CDR1 SGHRS and CDR2 YFSETQ. CDR3 length: 16 residues. The V segment lost 1 base and the J segment 6 bases; nucleotides outside the gene matches: 6. These data are taken from a study of blood T cell repertoires in COVID-19. Data came from immunoSEQ multiplex PCR; TCRdb stores just in-frame clones and leaves some out. The top ten hold roughly 20% of the sample, which has under 95,000 clones, less than 90% seen once. V and J are TRBV5-1 and TRBJ1-4, with TRBD1 identical over 10 bases. The sample consisted of peripheral blood. The receptor comes from a woman of 80 years or more with acute or convalescent COVID-19. The CDR3 coding sequence is TGCGCCAGCAGCTTGAGGGGGACAGGGGAGGATGAAAAACTGTTTTTT. Residues: CASSLRGTGEDEKLFF.